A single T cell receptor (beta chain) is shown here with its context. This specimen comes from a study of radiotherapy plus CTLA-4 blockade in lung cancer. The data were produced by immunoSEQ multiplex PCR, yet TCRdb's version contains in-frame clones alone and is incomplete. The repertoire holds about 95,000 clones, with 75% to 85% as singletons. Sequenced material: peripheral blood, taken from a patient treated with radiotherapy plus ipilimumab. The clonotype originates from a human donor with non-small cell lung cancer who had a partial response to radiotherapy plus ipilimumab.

In DNA, the CDR3 is TGTGCCAGCAGTGTCTCAGACAGGGGGAACATTCAGTACTTC. Amino acids: CASSVSDRGNIQYF. The chain is built from TRBV2 and TRBJ2-4, with TRBD1 matching over 9 bases. This CDR3 is built from 14 residues. V trimming: 4 bases; J trimming: 7 bases; junction bases outside the gene matches: 5. Germline V gives CDR1 SNHLY, CDR2 FYNNEI.